The T cell receptor (beta chain) under discussion was sequenced for a study of T cells in Graves' hyperthyroidism and ophthalmopathy (dated by TCRdb to about 2019). In the study overall: Peripheral blood samples were taken at initial diagnosis, before any treatment was given. TCR V-J signatures able to tell the groups apart were searched for in a discovery cohort of 90 to 100 patients, of whom 43 had Graves' ophthalmopathy and more than 55 had stable Graves' hyperthyroidism. According to the paper, TCR Vbeta CDR3 sequencing was carried out on roughly 130 peripheral blood samples, which came from 40 to 45 ophthalmopathy, around 74 hyperthyroidism and roughly 17 progressor patients. Whether ophthalmopathy could be predicted prospectively was tested in an independent validation cohort made up of about 18 hyperthyroidism patients plus 17 patients who later progressed to ophthalmopathy. Thyroid tissue and blood T-cell repertoires from about six Graves' hyperthyroidism patients were also compared in the study. The 75 to 100 discovery patients were randomly divided into training and test sets at a 7:3 ratio. Following sampling, methimazole starting at 30 mg daily was given to hyperthyroidism patients, and high-dose intravenous methylprednisolone was given to ophthalmopathy patients. What the authors observed across the whole study: Sample size was not statistically predetermined, and investigators were not blinded to group allocation. In cross-validation, a model built on a 13 V-J signature told ophthalmopathy apart from stable hyperthyroidism with over 85% sensitivity and about 81% specificity, and in testing the same model reached 80%/75%. Most expanded thyroid clonotypes (frequency above 0.001) were also detected in blood, a finding suggesting that blood repertoires may reflect thyroid immune responses. During validation, the model predicted progression to ophthalmopathy a median of around 7 months ahead of onset, with roughly 65% sensitivity and 72% to 80% specificity.

This clonotype was counted between two and nine times. Which antigen it targets is not known. Per-base quality was not reported, and no clone a single base away is much larger than it. CDR1 SNHLY and CDR2 FYNNEI are derived from the germline V gene. Including the terminal cysteine and phenylalanine, the CDR3 comprises 14 residues. Just CDR3 DNA is preserved here, 42 bases in frame from base 1. Compared with germline, V lacks 7 bases and J lacks 4 bases; bases without a gene match: 5. Stable Graves' hyperthyroidism was defined as the absence of progression to ophthalmopathy over 18 months of follow-up. Hyperthyroidism patients were aged 18 to 65 years and newly diagnosed, with disease duration of less than 2 months. Patients with uncontrolled infections, other autoimmune diseases, pregnancy or lactation were excluded. Diagnoses were established on the basis of clinical symptoms, serum thyroxine and TRAb, thyroid ultrasound, and orbital computed tomography. Ficoll-Paque density gradient centrifugation was used to isolate PBMCs from 9.5 to 10 ml of fresh peripheral blood. Total RNA was extracted using Trizol reagent, and RNA quality was assessed on an Agilent 2100 Bioanalyzer.

The TCR beta CDR3 regions were amplified from the RNA transcripts. The first round of RT-PCR for the TCR CDR3 was performed with the HTBI primer set and the Qiagen OneStep RT-PCR kit. Libraries were constructed in a second round of multiplex PCR, after which size selection and purification were carried out. Libraries were sequenced paired-end with 100 bp reads on an Illumina HiSeq2000. Per the original workflow: SOAPnuke was used to process the raw data, with reads discarded if the reads contained adapters or uncalled bases, had a mean Phred below 15, or lacked an exact constant-primer or identifier match. COPE v1.2.5 was used to merge high-quality paired reads, and clonotypes were defined as unique nucleotide sequences. MiTCR v1.1 was used to align the clonotypes against IMGT TRBV, TRBD and TRBJ reference segments. Only V-J combinations with frequency above 0.0001, covering 99% to 99.2% of repertoires, were analysed. The TCS score was defined as the ratio of F50 (clonal expansion) to E x V (chaos), calculated using BLOSUM62-based TCRdist between CDR3 peptides within each V-J. Welch's t-statistics and random forest reduced around 520 V-J features to roughly 13, which were used in a naive Bayes classifier (R e1071). Thyroid-blood repertoire similarity was quantified with the Morisita-Horn index. TCRdb handled the public reads itself, with Q25 trimming in fastp and clone calling in MiXCR, and kept productive beta chains. Rows matching on CDR3 protein sequence are summarized as one entry with the most common DNA and genes. It is TCRdb's table, rather than the study itself, that gives the V and J calls and clone size. The sample has 750,000 to 900,000 distinct CDR3 sequences on record, about 38% of them singletons. The ten largest clones add up to 7.5% to 9.5% of the sample.

The source of this sequence is a man younger than 35 with Graves' hyperthyroidism. Sequencing was carried out using blood. The chain couples TRBV2 to TRBJ2-5, and TRBD1 aligns with 11 junction nucleotides. The CDR3 in this case is CASTRDRGRETQYF. The nucleotide sequence reads TGTGCCAGCACTAGGGACAGGGGGAGAGAGACCCAGTACTTC.